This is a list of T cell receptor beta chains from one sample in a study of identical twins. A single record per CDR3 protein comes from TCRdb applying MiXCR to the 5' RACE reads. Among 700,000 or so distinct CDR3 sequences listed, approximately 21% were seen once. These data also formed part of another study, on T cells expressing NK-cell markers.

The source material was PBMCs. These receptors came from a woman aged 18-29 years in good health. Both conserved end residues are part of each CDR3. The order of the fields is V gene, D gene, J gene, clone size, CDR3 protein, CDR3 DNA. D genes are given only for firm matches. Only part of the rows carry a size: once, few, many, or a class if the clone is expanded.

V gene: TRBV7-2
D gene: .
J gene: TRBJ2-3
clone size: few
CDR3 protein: CASSSLGHPSDTQYF
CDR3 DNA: TGTGCCAGCAGCTCCTTGGGACATCCCTCGGATACGCAGTATTTT

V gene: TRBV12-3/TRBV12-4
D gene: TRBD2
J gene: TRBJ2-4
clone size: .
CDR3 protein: CASSETGRGGINIQYF
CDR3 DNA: TGTGCCAGCAGTGAGACAGGACGGGGGGGAATAAACATTCAGTACTTC

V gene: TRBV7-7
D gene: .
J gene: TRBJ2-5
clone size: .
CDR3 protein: CASSPGTQYQETQYF
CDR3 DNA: TGTGCCAGCAGCCCCGGGACACAATACCAAGAGACCCAGTACTTC

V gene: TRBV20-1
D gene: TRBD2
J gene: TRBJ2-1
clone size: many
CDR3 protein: CSASLSGSYNNEQFF
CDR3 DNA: TGCAGTGCTAGTCTTAGCGGGAGCTACAACAATGAGCAGTTCTTC

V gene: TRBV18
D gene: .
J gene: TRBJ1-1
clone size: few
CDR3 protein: CASSPRRGGEAFF
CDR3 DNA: TGTGCCAGCTCACCACGGCGAGGGGGTGAAGCTTTCTTT

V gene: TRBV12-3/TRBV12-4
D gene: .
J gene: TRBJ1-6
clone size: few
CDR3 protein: CASSAQGSYNSPLHF
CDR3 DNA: TGTGCCAGCAGTGCGCAGGGTTCCTATAATTCACCCCTCCACTTT

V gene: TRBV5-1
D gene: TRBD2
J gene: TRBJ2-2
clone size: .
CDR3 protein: CASSRWGGANTGELFF
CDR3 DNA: TGCGCCAGCAGCCGTTGGGGAGGGGCGAACACCGGGGAGCTGTTTTTT

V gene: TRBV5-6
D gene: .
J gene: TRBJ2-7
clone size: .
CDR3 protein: CASSLWAEQYF
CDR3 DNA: TGTGCCAGCAGCTTGTGGGCTGAGCAGTACTTC

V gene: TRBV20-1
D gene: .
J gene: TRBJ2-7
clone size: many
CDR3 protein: CSASPQRASYEQYF
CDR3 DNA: TGCAGTGCTAGTCCCCAGCGGGCCTCCTACGAGCAGTACTTC

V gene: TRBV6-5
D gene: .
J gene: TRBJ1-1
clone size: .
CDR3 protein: CASSLFWGTNTEAFF
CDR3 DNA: TGTGCCAGCAGTTTGTTTTGGGGAACGAACACTGAAGCTTTCTTT

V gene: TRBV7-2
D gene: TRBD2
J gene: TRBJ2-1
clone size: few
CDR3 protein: CASSPMGLAGLEQFF
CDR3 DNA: TGTGCCAGCAGCCCGATGGGACTAGCGGGACTTGAGCAGTTCTTC

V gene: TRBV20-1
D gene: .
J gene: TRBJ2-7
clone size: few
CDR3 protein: CSARVVGAYEQYF
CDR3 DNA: TGCAGTGCTAGAGTCGTAGGGGCCTACGAGCAGTACTTC

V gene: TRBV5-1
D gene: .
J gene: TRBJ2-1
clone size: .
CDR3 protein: CASSVRESYNEQFF
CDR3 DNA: TGCGCCAGCAGCGTGAGAGAATCCTACAATGAGCAGTTCTTC

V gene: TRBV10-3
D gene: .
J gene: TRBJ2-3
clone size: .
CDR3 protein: CAISDPTTTDTQYF
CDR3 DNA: TGTGCCATCAGTGACCCGACCACCACAGATACGCAGTATTTT

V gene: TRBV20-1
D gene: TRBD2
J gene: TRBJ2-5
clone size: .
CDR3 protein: CSARSGTSGGAETQYF
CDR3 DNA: TGCAGTGCTAGAAGCGGGACTAGCGGGGGGGCTGAGACCCAGTACTTC

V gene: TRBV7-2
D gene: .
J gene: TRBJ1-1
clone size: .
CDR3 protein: CASSKDIRTEAFF
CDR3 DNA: TGTGCCAGCAGCAAGGACATTCGGACTGAAGCTTTCTTT

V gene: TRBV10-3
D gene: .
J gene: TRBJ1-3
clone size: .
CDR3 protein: CAITESSGNTIYF
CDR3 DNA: TGTGCCATCACGGAAAGCTCTGGAAACACCATATATTTT

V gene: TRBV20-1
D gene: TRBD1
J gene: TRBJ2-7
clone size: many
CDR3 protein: CSGGTVDSYEQYF
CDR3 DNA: TGCAGTGGAGGGACAGTTGACTCCTACGAGCAGTACTTC

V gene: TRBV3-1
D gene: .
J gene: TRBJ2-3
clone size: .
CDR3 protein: CASSSPTGLQSHSTDTQYF
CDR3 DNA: TGTGCCAGCAGCTCCCCCACAGGACTCCAAAGCCATAGCACAGATACGCAGTATTTT

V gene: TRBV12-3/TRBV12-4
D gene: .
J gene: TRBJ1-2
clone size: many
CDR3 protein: CASSPLYREGGYTF
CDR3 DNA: TGTGCCAGCAGTCCACTCTACAGGGAGGGTGGCTACACCTTC

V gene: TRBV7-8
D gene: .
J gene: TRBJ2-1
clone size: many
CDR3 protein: CASSPNREIPYNEQFF
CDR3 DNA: TGTGCCAGCAGCCCTAACCGGGAGATCCCCTACAATGAGCAGTTCTTC

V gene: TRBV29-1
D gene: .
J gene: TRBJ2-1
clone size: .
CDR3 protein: CSFRDAQGYNEQFF
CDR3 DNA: TGCAGTTTCCGGGACGCTCAGGGTTACAATGAGCAGTTCTTC

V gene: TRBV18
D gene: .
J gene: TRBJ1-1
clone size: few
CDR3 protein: CASSQQNTEAFF
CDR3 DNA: TGTGCCAGCTCACAGCAGAACACTGAAGCTTTCTTT

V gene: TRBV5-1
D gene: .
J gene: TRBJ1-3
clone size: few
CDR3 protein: CASSAGLSRPGNTIYF
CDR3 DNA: TGCGCCAGCAGCGCCGGACTCTCGAGACCTGGAAACACCATATATTTT

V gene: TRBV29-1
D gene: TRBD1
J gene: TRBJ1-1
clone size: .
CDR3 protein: CSVRPDRVAEAFF
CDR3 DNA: TGCAGCGTACGGCCAGACAGGGTGGCTGAAGCTTTCTTT

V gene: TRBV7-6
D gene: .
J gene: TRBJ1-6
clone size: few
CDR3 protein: CASSLATGGPLHF
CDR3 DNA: TGTGCCAGCAGCTTAGCGACCGGGGGACCCCTCCACTTT

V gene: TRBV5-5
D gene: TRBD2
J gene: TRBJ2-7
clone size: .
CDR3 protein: CASSHQSSGLSYEQYF
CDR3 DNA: TGTGCCAGCAGCCACCAGTCTAGCGGTCTCTCCTACGAGCAGTACTTC

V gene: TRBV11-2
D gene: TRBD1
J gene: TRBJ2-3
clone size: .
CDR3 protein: CASSPTQGTDTQYF
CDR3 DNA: TGTGCCAGCAGCCCCACACAGGGGACAGATACGCAGTATTTT

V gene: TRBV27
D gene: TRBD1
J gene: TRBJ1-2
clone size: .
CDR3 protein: CASSFRPGQLAYGYTF
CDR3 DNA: TGTGCCAGCAGTTTTCGCCCGGGACAGCTAGCTTATGGCTACACCTTC

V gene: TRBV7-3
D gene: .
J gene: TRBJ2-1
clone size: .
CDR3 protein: CASSLISTGGEQFF
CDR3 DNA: TGTGCCAGCAGCTTAATAAGCACCGGCGGTGAGCAGTTCTTC

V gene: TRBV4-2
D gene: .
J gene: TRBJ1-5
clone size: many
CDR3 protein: CASSQQGYQPQHF
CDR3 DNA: TGTGCCAGCAGCCAACAGGGATATCAGCCCCAGCATTTT

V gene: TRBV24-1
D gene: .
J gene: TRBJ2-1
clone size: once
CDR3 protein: CATSDPDTYNEQFF
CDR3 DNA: TGTGCCACCAGTGATCCGGACACCTACAATGAGCAGTTCTTC

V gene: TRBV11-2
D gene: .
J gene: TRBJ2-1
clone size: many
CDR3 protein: CASSLGTANEQFF
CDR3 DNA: TGTGCCAGCAGCTTAGGGACAGCCAATGAGCAGTTCTTC

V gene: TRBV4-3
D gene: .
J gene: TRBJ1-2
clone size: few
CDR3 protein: CASSQDAEGGYTF
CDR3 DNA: TGCGCCAGCAGCCAAGACGCGGAGGGTGGCTACACCTTC

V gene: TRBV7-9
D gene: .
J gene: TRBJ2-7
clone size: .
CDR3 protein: CASSLDSGPRIYEQYF
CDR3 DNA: TGTGCCAGCAGCTTAGATTCAGGTCCAAGGATATACGAGCAGTACTTC

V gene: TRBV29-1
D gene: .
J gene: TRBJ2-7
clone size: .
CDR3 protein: CSVGIVPSGEQYF
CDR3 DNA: TGCAGCGTTGGAATTGTCCCTTCTGGCGAGCAGTACTTC

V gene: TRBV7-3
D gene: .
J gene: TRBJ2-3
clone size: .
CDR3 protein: CASTRGTSTDTQYF
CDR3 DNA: TGTGCCAGCACACGGGGGACTAGCACAGATACGCAGTATTTT

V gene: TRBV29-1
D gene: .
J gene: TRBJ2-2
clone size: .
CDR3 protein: CSVVHRNTGELFF
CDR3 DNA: TGCAGCGTTGTTCACAGAAACACCGGGGAGCTGTTTTTT

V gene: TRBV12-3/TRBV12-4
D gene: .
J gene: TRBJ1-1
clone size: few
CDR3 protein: CASSLGAGVATEAFF
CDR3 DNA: TGTGCCAGCAGTTTAGGGGCAGGGGTGGCCACTGAAGCTTTCTTT

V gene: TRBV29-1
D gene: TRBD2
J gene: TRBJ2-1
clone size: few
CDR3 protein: CSVQLAGGNEQFF
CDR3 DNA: TGCAGCGTCCAACTAGCGGGGGGGAATGAGCAGTTCTTC

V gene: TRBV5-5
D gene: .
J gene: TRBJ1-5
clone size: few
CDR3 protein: CASSFEKNQPQHF
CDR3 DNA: TGTGCCAGCAGCTTCGAAAAGAATCAGCCCCAGCATTTT

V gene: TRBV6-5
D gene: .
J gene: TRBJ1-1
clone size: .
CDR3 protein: CASSYSGGVNTEAFF
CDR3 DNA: TGTGCCAGCAGTTACTCTGGGGGGGTGAACACTGAAGCTTTCTTT

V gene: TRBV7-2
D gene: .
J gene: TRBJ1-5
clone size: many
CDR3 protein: CASSPSQYGAQHF
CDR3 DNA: TGTGCCAGCAGCCCAAGCCAATATGGAGCCCAGCATTTT

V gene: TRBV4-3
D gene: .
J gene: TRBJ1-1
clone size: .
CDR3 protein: CASSQERVSQPNTEAFF
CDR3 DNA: TGCGCCAGCAGCCAAGAACGGGTATCGCAGCCGAACACTGAAGCTTTCTTT

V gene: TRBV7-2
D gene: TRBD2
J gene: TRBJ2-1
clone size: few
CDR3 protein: CASSDPLAGGVLRQFF
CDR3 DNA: TGTGCCAGCAGCGATCCTCTAGCGGGAGGCGTCTTGCGGCAGTTCTTC

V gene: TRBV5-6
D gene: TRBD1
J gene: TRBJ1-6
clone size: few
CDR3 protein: CASSSNPGQGNSPLHF
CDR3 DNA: TGTGCCAGCAGCTCTAACCCGGGACAGGGGAATTCACCCCTCCACTTT

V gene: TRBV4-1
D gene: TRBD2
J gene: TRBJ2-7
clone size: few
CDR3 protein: CASSLIAGMAYEQYF
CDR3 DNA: TGCGCCAGCAGCCTCATAGCGGGGATGGCCTACGAGCAGTACTTC

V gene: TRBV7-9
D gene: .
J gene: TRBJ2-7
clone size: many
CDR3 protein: CASSSTGEAYEQYF
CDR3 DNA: TGTGCCAGCAGCTCTACAGGGGAGGCCTACGAGCAGTACTTC